This entry concerns a single TCR beta chain. This sample is part of a study of blood T cell repertoires in COVID-19. Study-level information: Sites across the United States, Italy and Spain contributed samples from acute and convalescent COVID-19. From T cells, B-cell-depleted T cells, or PBMCs came the material, which was cDNA or gDNA.

Authors' analysis steps: Nucleated cell number was recorded as an estimate derived from reference gene primer amplification. Assay used: immunoSEQ multiplex PCR; TCRdb lists only in-frame clones, some missing. V and J calls and clone size are as listed in that table; D and trimming were resolved from the DNA. Counted here are 200,000 to 250,000 clones, about 91% occurring once; the ten biggest clones make up approximately 1.2%. J was trimmed by 10 bases and V by 6 bases; bases with no gene match: 12. Germline V gene lookup returns CDR1 MNHEY and CDR2 SVGAGI. This CDR3 contains 15 residues. The sequenced material came from peripheral blood. J is TRBJ1-6 and V is TRBV6-5; 7 bases agree with TRBD1. The receptor was derived from a man aged 25-45 years with acute or convalescent COVID-19. The CDR3 coding sequence is TGTGCCAGCAGCGAGTCCCGACAGGGATTATCACCCCTCCACTTT. It yields the protein CASSESRQGLSPLHF.